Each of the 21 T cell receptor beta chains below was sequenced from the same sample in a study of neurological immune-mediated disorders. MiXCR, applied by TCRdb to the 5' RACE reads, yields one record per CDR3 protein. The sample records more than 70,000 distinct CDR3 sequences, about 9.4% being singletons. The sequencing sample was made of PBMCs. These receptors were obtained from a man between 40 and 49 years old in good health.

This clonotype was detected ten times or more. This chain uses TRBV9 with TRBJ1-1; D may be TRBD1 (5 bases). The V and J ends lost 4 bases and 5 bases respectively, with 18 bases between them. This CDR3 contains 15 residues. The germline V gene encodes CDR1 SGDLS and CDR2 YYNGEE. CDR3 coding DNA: TGTGCCAGCAGCCCCACACGACGGGGGGAAACTGAAGCTTTCTTT. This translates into CASSPTRRGETEAFF.

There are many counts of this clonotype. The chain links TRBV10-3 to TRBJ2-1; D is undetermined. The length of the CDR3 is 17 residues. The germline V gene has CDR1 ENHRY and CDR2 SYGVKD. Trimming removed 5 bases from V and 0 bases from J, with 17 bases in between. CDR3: CAISSPHSLSSYNEQFF. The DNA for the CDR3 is TGTGCCATCAGTTCCCCTCACAGTCTAAGCTCCTACAATGAGCAGTTCTTC.

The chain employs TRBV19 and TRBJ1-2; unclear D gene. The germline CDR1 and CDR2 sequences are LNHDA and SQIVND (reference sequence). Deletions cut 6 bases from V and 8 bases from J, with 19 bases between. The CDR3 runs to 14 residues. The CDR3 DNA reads TGTGCCAGTAGATCTTCATCCTCGGGGAAGGGCTACACCTTC. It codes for CASRSSSSGKGYTF.

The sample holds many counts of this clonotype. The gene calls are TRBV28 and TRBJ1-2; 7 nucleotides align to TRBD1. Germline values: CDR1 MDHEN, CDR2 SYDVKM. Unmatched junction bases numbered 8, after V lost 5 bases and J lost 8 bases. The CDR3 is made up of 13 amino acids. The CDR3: CASSLTGSIGYTF. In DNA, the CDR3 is TGTGCCAGCAGTCTGACAGGGAGCATCGGCTACACCTTC.

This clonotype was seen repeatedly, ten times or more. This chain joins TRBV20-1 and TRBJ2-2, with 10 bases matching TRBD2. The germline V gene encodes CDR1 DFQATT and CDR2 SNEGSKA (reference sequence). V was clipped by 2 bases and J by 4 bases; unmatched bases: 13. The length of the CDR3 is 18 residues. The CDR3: CSARLIGSGLASTGELFF. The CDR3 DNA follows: TGCAGTGCTAGATTAATTGGGTCGGGACTAGCGAGCACCGGGGAGCTGTTTTTT.

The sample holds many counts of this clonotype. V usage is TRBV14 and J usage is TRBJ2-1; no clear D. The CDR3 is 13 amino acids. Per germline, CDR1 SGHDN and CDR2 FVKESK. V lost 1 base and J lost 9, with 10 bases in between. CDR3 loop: CASSQALVGEQFF. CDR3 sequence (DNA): TGTGCCAGCAGCCAAGCTCTAGTGGGTGAGCAGTTCTTC.

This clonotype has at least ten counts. This CDR3 is CSAPSGVLPQFF. The CDR3 DNA is TGCAGTGCCCCAAGCGGGGTCCTCCCGCAGTTCTTC. V and J are TRBV20-1 and TRBJ2-1; TRBD2 matches at 7 bases. CDR3 length: 12 amino acids. CDR1 and CDR2 from the germline V gene are DFQATT and SNEGSKA (reference sequence). V lost 6 bases to trimming and J lost 12 bases; unmatched junction nucleotides: 11.

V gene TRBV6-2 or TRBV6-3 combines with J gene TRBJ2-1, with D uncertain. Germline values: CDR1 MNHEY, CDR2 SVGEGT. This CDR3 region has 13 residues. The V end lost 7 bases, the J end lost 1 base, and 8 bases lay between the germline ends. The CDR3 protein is CASTSESYNEQFF. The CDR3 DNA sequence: TGTGCCAGCACTAGTGAGTCCTACAATGAGCAGTTCTTC.

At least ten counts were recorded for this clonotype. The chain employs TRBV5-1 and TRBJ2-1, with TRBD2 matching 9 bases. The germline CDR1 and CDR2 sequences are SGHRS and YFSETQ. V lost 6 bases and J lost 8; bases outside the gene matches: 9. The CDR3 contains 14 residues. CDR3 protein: CASTQGTSTDEQFF. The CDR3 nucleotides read TGCGCCAGCACCCAAGGGACTAGCACCGATGAGCAGTTCTTC.

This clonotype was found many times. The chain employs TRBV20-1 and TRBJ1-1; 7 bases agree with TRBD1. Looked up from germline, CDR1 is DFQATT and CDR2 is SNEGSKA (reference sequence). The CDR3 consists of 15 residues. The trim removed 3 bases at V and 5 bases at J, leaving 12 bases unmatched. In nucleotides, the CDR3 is TGCAGTGCTAGGACAGGGAATGGGCGGAGTACTGAAGCTTTCTTT. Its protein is CSARTGNGRSTEAFF.

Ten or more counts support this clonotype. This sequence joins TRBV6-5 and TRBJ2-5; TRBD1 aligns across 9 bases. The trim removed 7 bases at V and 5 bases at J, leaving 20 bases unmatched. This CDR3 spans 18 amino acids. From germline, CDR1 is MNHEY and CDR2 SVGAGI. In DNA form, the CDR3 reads TGTGCCAGCACCAACTCCCCGGGACAGGGTGTCGTGGGGGAGACCCAGTACTTC. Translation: CASTNSPGQGVVGETQYF.

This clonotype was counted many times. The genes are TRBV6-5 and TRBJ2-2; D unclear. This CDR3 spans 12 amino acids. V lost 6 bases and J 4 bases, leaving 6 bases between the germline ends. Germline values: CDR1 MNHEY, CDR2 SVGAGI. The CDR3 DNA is TGTGCCAGCAGGGCGGTCACCGGGGAGCTGTTTTTT. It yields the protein CASRAVTGELFF.

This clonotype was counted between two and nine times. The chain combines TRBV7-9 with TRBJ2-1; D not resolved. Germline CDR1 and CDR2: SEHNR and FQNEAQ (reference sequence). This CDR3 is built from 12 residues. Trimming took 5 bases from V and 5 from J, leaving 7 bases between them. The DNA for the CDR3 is TGTGCCAGCAGCGTCAGTGACAATGAGCAGTTCTTC. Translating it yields CASSVSDNEQFF.

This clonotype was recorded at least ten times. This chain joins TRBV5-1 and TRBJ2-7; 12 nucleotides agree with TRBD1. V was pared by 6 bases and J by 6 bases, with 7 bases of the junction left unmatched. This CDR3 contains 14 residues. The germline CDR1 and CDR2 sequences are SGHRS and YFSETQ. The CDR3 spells CASKGQGANGEQYF. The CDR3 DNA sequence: TGCGCCAGCAAGGGACAGGGGGCGAACGGCGAGCAGTACTTC.

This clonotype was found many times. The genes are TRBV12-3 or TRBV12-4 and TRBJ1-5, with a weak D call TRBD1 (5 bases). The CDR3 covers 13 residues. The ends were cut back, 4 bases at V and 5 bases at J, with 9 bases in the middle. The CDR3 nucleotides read TGTGCCAGCAGTTGGACATCTTATCAGCCCCAGCATTTT. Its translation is CASSWTSYQPQHF.

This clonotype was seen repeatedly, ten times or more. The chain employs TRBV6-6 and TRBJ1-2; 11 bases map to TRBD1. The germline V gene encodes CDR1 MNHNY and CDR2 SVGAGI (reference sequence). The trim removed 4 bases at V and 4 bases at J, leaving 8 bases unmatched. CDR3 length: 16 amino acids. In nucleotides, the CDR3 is TGTGCCAGCAGTTTCCAGACCGGGACAGGGGGCTATGGCTACACCTTC. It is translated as CASSFQTGTGGYGYTF.

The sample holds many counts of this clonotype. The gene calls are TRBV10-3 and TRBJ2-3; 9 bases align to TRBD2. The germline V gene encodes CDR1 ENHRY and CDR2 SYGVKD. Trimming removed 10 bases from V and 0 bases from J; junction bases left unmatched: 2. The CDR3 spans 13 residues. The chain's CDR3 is CATLAGSTDTQYF. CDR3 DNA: TGTGCCACCCTAGCGGGGAGCACAGATACGCAGTATTTT.

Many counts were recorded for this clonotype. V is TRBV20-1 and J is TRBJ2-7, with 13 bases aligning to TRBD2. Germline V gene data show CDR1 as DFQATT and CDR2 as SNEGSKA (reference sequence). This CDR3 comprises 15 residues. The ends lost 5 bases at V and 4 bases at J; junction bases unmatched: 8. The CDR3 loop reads CSAGALAGGLYEQYF. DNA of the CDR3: TGCAGTGCTGGGGCACTAGCGGGAGGGCTGTACGAGCAGTACTTC.

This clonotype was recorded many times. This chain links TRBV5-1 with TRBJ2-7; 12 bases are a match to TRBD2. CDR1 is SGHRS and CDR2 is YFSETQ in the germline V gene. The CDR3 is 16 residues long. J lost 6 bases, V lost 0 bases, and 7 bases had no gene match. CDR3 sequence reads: CASSLVLAGGGPEQYF. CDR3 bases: TGCGCCAGCAGCTTGGTTCTAGCGGGGGGGGGTCCCGAGCAGTACTTC.

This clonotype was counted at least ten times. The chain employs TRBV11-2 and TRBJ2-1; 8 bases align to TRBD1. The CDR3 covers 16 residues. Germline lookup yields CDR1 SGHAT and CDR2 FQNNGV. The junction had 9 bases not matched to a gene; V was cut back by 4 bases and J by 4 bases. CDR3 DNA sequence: TGTGCCAGCAGCTCCGGACAGGGAATCCTATACAATGAGCAGTTCTTC. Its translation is CASSSGQGILYNEQFF.

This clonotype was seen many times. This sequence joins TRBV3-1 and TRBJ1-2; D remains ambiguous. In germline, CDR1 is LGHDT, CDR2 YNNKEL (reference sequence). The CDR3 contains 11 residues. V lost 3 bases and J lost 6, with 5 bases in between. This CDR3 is CASSHGDGYTF. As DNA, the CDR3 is TGTGCCAGCAGCCATGGGGATGGCTACACCTTC.